Given below is one TCR beta chain in context. Its specificity is unknown. Per the germline V gene, CDR1 is LGHDT and CDR2 is YNNKEL (reference sequence). This CDR3 region has 14 residues. V gave up 4 bases and J gave up 6 bases, with 15 bases separating them. This sample is part of a study of T cell responses to AZD1222 COVID-19 vaccine. Points from the study as a whole: Regions 160-218 and 743-854 held dominance among vaccine-associated CD4 TCRs, which spanned spike.

Here immunoSEQ multiplex PCR was the method, and the copy in TCRdb shows in-frame clones only, minus some. The table shows tens of thousands of clones, with 88% occurring only once. Sequences were derived from peripheral blood, sampled on day 0 of AZD1222 vaccination. The sequence came from an adult in good health. The chain has TRBV3-1 (or the pseudogene TRBV3-2) and TRBJ1-2, with TRBD1 as a possible D gene (5 bases). The CDR3 DNA reads TGTGCCAGCAGCCCCAGGGCCGGGTATCATGGCTACACCTTC. Its translation is CASSPRAGYHGYTF.